The rows below give T cell receptor beta chains drawn from one sample of a study of blood T cells in healthy people across ages. Each CDR3 protein gets one entry after TCRdb re-called the 5' RACE reads with MiXCR. The table has roughly 800,000 distinct CDR3 sequences, under 40% seen once. Specimen: blood. These receptors came from a man between 18 and 29 years old in good health. The CDR3 runs from the conserved cysteine through the conserved F or W. D genes are given only for firm matches. Clone size is stated in some rows and not others, as once, few, many or a class when expanded.

CDR3 DNA: TGTGCCAGCACCAAAATCCAGGGGCCTGGGGCCAACGTCCTGACTTTC
CDR3 protein: CASTKIQGPGANVLTF
clone size: .
J gene: TRBJ2-6
D gene: .
V gene: TRBV6-2/TRBV6-3
CDR3 length: 16

CDR3 DNA: TGCAGTGCTAGAGATCTCGGCGGATACGGGACAGATACGCAGTATTTT
CDR3 protein: CSARDLGGYGTDTQYF
clone size: many
J gene: TRBJ2-3
D gene: .
V gene: TRBV20-1
CDR3 length: 16

CDR3 DNA: TGTGCCAGCAGCCCCCCCGGGCCATCCTACAATGCGCAGTTCTTC
CDR3 protein: CASSPPGPSYNAQFF
clone size: .
J gene: TRBJ2-1
D gene: .
V gene: TRBV11-2
CDR3 length: 15

CDR3 DNA: TGCGCCAGCAGCCAAGATTATCTGGATGAAAAACTGTTTTTT
CDR3 protein: CASSQDYLDEKLFF
clone size: .
J gene: TRBJ1-4
D gene: .
V gene: TRBV4-3
CDR3 length: 14

CDR3 DNA: TGCGCCAGCAGCTTGGCTGTGGGGGGCACAGATACGCAGTATTTT
CDR3 protein: CASSLAVGGTDTQYF
clone size: .
J gene: TRBJ2-3
D gene: .
V gene: TRBV5-1
CDR3 length: 15

CDR3 DNA: TGTGCCAGCAGTTTAGCGGGGTGGGATGAGCAGTACTTC
CDR3 protein: CASSLAGWDEQYF
clone size: .
J gene: TRBJ2-5
D gene: .
V gene: TRBV12-3/TRBV12-4
CDR3 length: 13

CDR3 DNA: TGTGCCAGCAGTTTATCTACCCCTTACACCGGGGAGCTGTTTTTT
CDR3 protein: CASSLSTPYTGELFF
clone size: few
J gene: TRBJ2-2
D gene: .
V gene: TRBV27
CDR3 length: 15

CDR3 DNA: TGTGCCAGCAGTTACTCCAGGGTTCGGCAAGAGACCCAGTACTTC
CDR3 protein: CASSYSRVRQETQYF
clone size: many
J gene: TRBJ2-5
D gene: .
V gene: TRBV6-2/TRBV6-3
CDR3 length: 15

CDR3 DNA: TGTGCCAGCAGCTTCGGAGCCCCCAATGAGCAGTTCTTC
CDR3 protein: CASSFGAPNEQFF
clone size: .
J gene: TRBJ2-1
D gene: .
V gene: TRBV7-9
CDR3 length: 13

CDR3 DNA: TGTGCCAGCAGTTACAAGGGGGCAGACGACGATACGCAGTATTTT
CDR3 protein: CASSYKGADDDTQYF
clone size: .
J gene: TRBJ2-3
D gene: TRBD1
V gene: TRBV6-6
CDR3 length: 15

CDR3 DNA: TGTGCCAGCAGCTTGGCGGCTTTGGGTGAAAAACTGTTTTTT
CDR3 protein: CASSLAALGEKLFF
clone size: .
J gene: TRBJ1-4
D gene: .
V gene: TRBV11-2
CDR3 length: 14

CDR3 DNA: TGTGCCAGCAGTAGTAGGGCCAACTTTGAAGCTTTCTTT
CDR3 protein: CASSSRANFEAFF
clone size: .
J gene: TRBJ1-1
D gene: .
V gene: TRBV7-9
CDR3 length: 13

CDR3 DNA: TGCGCCAGCAGCTTACTAGCGGGGGGGCCGGCTTACAATGAGCAGTTCTTC
CDR3 protein: CASSLLAGGPAYNEQFF
clone size: few
J gene: TRBJ2-1
D gene: TRBD2
V gene: TRBV5-1
CDR3 length: 17

CDR3 DNA: TGTGCCAGCAGTTACTCCTCCTATCCTGGCAGGAAAGCAGAGACCCAGTACTTC
CDR3 protein: CASSYSSYPGRKAETQYF
clone size: .
J gene: TRBJ2-5
D gene: .
V gene: TRBV6-5
CDR3 length: 18

CDR3 DNA: TGCAGCGTCAGGACCACCTACGAGCAGTACTTC
CDR3 protein: CSVRTTYEQYF
clone size: .
J gene: TRBJ2-7
D gene: .
V gene: TRBV29-1
CDR3 length: 11

CDR3 DNA: TGCGCCAGCAGCCAAGAAGAGGCCTTTGGAGATACGCAGTATTTT
CDR3 protein: CASSQEEAFGDTQYF
clone size: many
J gene: TRBJ2-3
D gene: .
V gene: TRBV4-1
CDR3 length: 15

CDR3 DNA: TGTGCCAGCAGCCATGCTCAGGGGGTGGGCTACAATGAGCAGTTCTTC
CDR3 protein: CASSHAQGVGYNEQFF
clone size: few
J gene: TRBJ2-1
D gene: TRBD1
V gene: TRBV14
CDR3 length: 16

CDR3 DNA: TGCGCCTGCAAGGCTAGCAGCCACGAGCAGTACTTC
CDR3 protein: CACKASSHEQYF
clone size: .
J gene: TRBJ2-7
D gene: .
V gene: TRBV10-2
CDR3 length: 12

CDR3 DNA: TGTGCCAGCAGCTTAGGATCTGCAGGGATAGGGGCAACTAATGAAAAACTGTTTTTT
CDR3 protein: CASSLGSAGIGATNEKLFF
clone size: .
J gene: TRBJ1-4
D gene: .
V gene: TRBV11-2
CDR3 length: 19

CDR3 DNA: TGCGCCAGCAGCCTAGATCAAGAGACCCAGTTCTTC
CDR3 protein: CASSLDQETQFF
clone size: .
J gene: TRBJ2-1
D gene: .
V gene: TRBV5-1
CDR3 length: 12

CDR3 DNA: TGTGCCAGCAGTTCTGGGGGGGTCAACTATGGCTACACCTTC
CDR3 protein: CASSSGGVNYGYTF
clone size: .
J gene: TRBJ1-2
D gene: .
V gene: TRBV2
CDR3 length: 14

CDR3 DNA: TGTGCCAGCAGCCTTGGGCCAAACACCGGGGAGCTGTTTTTT
CDR3 protein: CASSLGPNTGELFF
clone size: many
J gene: TRBJ2-2
D gene: .
V gene: TRBV12-3/TRBV12-4
CDR3 length: 14

CDR3 DNA: TGCAGTGCTCAGGGGACAGGGGTAGGGTACACTGAAGCTTTCTTT
CDR3 protein: CSAQGTGVGYTEAFF
clone size: few
J gene: TRBJ1-1
D gene: TRBD1
V gene: TRBV20-1
CDR3 length: 15

CDR3 DNA: TGTGCCACCAGTGACGGGGGGACAGGGAGATACAATGAGCAGTTCTTC
CDR3 protein: CATSDGGTGRYNEQFF
clone size: many
J gene: TRBJ2-1
D gene: TRBD1
V gene: TRBV24-1
CDR3 length: 16

CDR3 DNA: TGTGCCTGGATCCCCCAGGTCCCTTATGGCTACACCTTC
CDR3 protein: CAWIPQVPYGYTF
clone size: many
J gene: TRBJ1-2
D gene: .
V gene: TRBV30
CDR3 length: 13

CDR3 DNA: TGCAGTGCTAGGGGGCAGGGGAAAACTAATGAGCAGTTCTTC
CDR3 protein: CSARGQGKTNEQFF
clone size: once
J gene: TRBJ2-1
D gene: .
V gene: TRBV20-1
CDR3 length: 14

CDR3 DNA: TGTGCCAGCAGCGCGCAGGGGCACAATGAGCAGTTCTTC
CDR3 protein: CASSAQGHNEQFF
clone size: few
J gene: TRBJ2-1
D gene: .
V gene: TRBV7-2
CDR3 length: 13

CDR3 DNA: TGTGCCACCAGTGATTTGGGACAGGGGCTGAATGAGCAGTTCTTC
CDR3 protein: CATSDLGQGLNEQFF
clone size: .
J gene: TRBJ2-1
D gene: TRBD1
V gene: TRBV24-1
CDR3 length: 15

CDR3 DNA: TGTGCCAGCAGCCAAGATTATCCCGGGACCCAGTACTTC
CDR3 protein: CASSQDYPGTQYF
clone size: .
J gene: TRBJ2-5
D gene: .
V gene: TRBV14
CDR3 length: 13

CDR3 DNA: TGTGCCAGCAGCTTCAGCCAAAGTCCCTACAATGAGCAGTACTTC
CDR3 protein: CASSFSQSPYNEQYF
clone size: few
J gene: TRBJ2-5
D gene: .
V gene: TRBV11-2
CDR3 length: 15

CDR3 DNA: TGTGCTAGTGGTTTTCGCCAGTTAGGACGGGGGAACTATGGCTACACCTTC
CDR3 protein: CASGFRQLGRGNYGYTF
clone size: .
J gene: TRBJ1-2
D gene: .
V gene: TRBV12-5
CDR3 length: 17

CDR3 DNA: TGTGCCAGCAGCTTGGAGTTGGGCGAGCAGTTCTTC
CDR3 protein: CASSLELGEQFF
clone size: many
J gene: TRBJ2-1
D gene: .
V gene: TRBV7-9
CDR3 length: 12

CDR3 DNA: TGCAGTGCTAGATCGGAGTGTGAGCAGTTCTTC
CDR3 protein: CSARSECEQFF
clone size: .
J gene: TRBJ2-1
D gene: .
V gene: TRBV20-1
CDR3 length: 11

CDR3 DNA: TGTGCTAGTGGTCTCGGACAGAGCACAGATACGCAGTATTTT
CDR3 protein: CASGLGQSTDTQYF
clone size: many
J gene: TRBJ2-3
D gene: .
V gene: TRBV12-5
CDR3 length: 14

CDR3 DNA: TGTGCCAGCTCACCCGGGGCAGGGGACGGAGGCTACACCTTC
CDR3 protein: CASSPGAGDGGYTF
clone size: .
J gene: TRBJ1-2
D gene: .
V gene: TRBV18
CDR3 length: 14

CDR3 DNA: TGTGCCAGCAGCTTAACGGACGGGAACACCGGGGAGCTGTTTTTT
CDR3 protein: CASSLTDGNTGELFF
clone size: .
J gene: TRBJ2-2
D gene: .
V gene: TRBV7-9
CDR3 length: 15

CDR3 DNA: TGCAGTGCCAGGGAGGCGGACAATGAGCAGTTCTTC
CDR3 protein: CSAREADNEQFF
clone size: .
J gene: TRBJ2-1
D gene: .
V gene: TRBV20-1
CDR3 length: 12

CDR3 DNA: TGTGCCAGCAACCCCAACGGACAGGCGAGCTCTGGAAACACCATATATTTT
CDR3 protein: CASNPNGQASSGNTIYF
clone size: .
J gene: TRBJ1-3
D gene: TRBD1
V gene: TRBV7-9
CDR3 length: 17

CDR3 DNA: TGCGCCAGCAGCTTTGATCCTAGCGGGGGAGAGCAGTACTTC
CDR3 protein: CASSFDPSGGEQYF
clone size: few
J gene: TRBJ2-7
D gene: TRBD2
V gene: TRBV5-1
CDR3 length: 14

CDR3 DNA: TGTGCCAGCAGTTCGTCTGCCGGTCAAGAGACCCAGTACTTC
CDR3 protein: CASSSSAGQETQYF
clone size: many
J gene: TRBJ2-5
D gene: .
V gene: TRBV12-3/TRBV12-4
CDR3 length: 14

CDR3 DNA: TGTGCCAGCAGCTTAGCTGGGATGCAAGAGACCCAGTACTTC
CDR3 protein: CASSLAGMQETQYF
clone size: many
J gene: TRBJ2-5
D gene: .
V gene: TRBV7-2
CDR3 length: 14

CDR3 DNA: TGTGCCAGCAGATCTACGGACAGCCGCTATAATCCACCCCTCCACTTT
CDR3 protein: CASRSTDSRYNPPLHF
clone size: .
J gene: TRBJ1-6
D gene: .
V gene: TRBV14
CDR3 length: 16

CDR3 DNA: TGTGCCAGCAGCTTAGCTTTTCGTCAGCCCCAGCATTTT
CDR3 protein: CASSLAFRQPQHF
clone size: .
J gene: TRBJ1-5
D gene: .
V gene: TRBV7-2
CDR3 length: 13

CDR3 DNA: TGCAGCGTTGGGTGGGACAGGAGCAATCAGCCCCAGCATTTT
CDR3 protein: CSVGWDRSNQPQHF
clone size: .
J gene: TRBJ1-5
D gene: TRBD1
V gene: TRBV29-1
CDR3 length: 14

CDR3 DNA: TGTGCCAGCAGCCCGGGGGGGACGGGAGATACGCAGTATTTT
CDR3 protein: CASSPGGTGDTQYF
clone size: .
J gene: TRBJ2-3
D gene: TRBD2
V gene: TRBV12-3/TRBV12-4
CDR3 length: 14

CDR3 DNA: TGTGCCAGCACCAATGACAGGGACAACAATCAGCCCCAGCATTTT
CDR3 protein: CASTNDRDNNQPQHF
clone size: many
J gene: TRBJ1-5
D gene: TRBD1
V gene: TRBV18
CDR3 length: 15

CDR3 DNA: TGCGCCAGCAGCCAGGCTAACAGGGATTCACCCCTCCACTTT
CDR3 protein: CASSQANRDSPLHF
clone size: .
J gene: TRBJ1-6
D gene: .
V gene: TRBV4-1
CDR3 length: 14

CDR3 DNA: TGTGCCAGCAGTTCCCCCTCGCCCACCGGGGGTGAGCAGTTCTTC
CDR3 protein: CASSSPSPTGGEQFF
clone size: .
J gene: TRBJ2-1
D gene: .
V gene: TRBV12-3/TRBV12-4
CDR3 length: 15

CDR3 DNA: TGTGCCGGCAGTTTCACAGGGTGGAATACGCAGTATTTT
CDR3 protein: CAGSFTGWNTQYF
clone size: .
J gene: TRBJ2-3
D gene: .
V gene: TRBV12-3/TRBV12-4
CDR3 length: 13

CDR3 DNA: TGTGCCAGCAGCGGGACTTCGGGTTATGCGACCCAGTACTTC
CDR3 protein: CASSGTSGYATQYF
clone size: .
J gene: TRBJ2-5
D gene: .
V gene: TRBV9
CDR3 length: 14

CDR3 DNA: TGTGCCAGCAATAACGGGGAGCTGTTTTTT
CDR3 protein: CASNNGELFF
clone size: few
J gene: TRBJ2-2
D gene: .
V gene: TRBV12-3/TRBV12-4
CDR3 length: 10

CDR3 DNA: TGTGCCAGTAGTAAGCTAGCGGGGGGGCCGGGCAATGAGCAGTTCTTC
CDR3 protein: CASSKLAGGPGNEQFF
clone size: .
J gene: TRBJ2-1
D gene: TRBD2
V gene: TRBV19
CDR3 length: 16

CDR3 DNA: TGTGCCAGCAGTTACTCGGGGACTAGTGCGGATACGCAGTATTTT
CDR3 protein: CASSYSGTSADTQYF
clone size: .
J gene: TRBJ2-3
D gene: TRBD2
V gene: TRBV6-5
CDR3 length: 15

CDR3 DNA: TGCAGTGCTCCAAAACAGATCTACGAGCAGTACTTC
CDR3 protein: CSAPKQIYEQYF
clone size: few
J gene: TRBJ2-7
D gene: .
V gene: TRBV20-1
CDR3 length: 12

CDR3 DNA: TGTGCCAGCAGCCAGATAAGTGGGGGCGAGGGGTCCCCGTCCTCCTACAATGAGCAGTTCTTC
CDR3 protein: CASSQISGGEGSPSSYNEQFF
clone size: .
J gene: TRBJ2-1
D gene: .
V gene: TRBV3-1
CDR3 length: 21

CDR3 DNA: TGTGCCAGCAGCTCCTCGCAAACCTACGAGCAGTACTTC
CDR3 protein: CASSSSQTYEQYF
clone size: few
J gene: TRBJ2-7
D gene: .
V gene: TRBV12-3/TRBV12-4
CDR3 length: 13

CDR3 DNA: TGCAGCGTTTCGGAACATCAAAATCAGCCCCAGCATTTT
CDR3 protein: CSVSEHQNQPQHF
clone size: .
J gene: TRBJ1-5
D gene: .
V gene: TRBV29-1
CDR3 length: 13

CDR3 DNA: TGTGCCAGCAGCGCGTTCAGGGTAACTAGCACAGATACGCAGTATTTT
CDR3 protein: CASSAFRVTSTDTQYF
clone size: .
J gene: TRBJ2-3
D gene: .
V gene: TRBV9
CDR3 length: 16

CDR3 DNA: TGTGCCAGCAGCTTGGATAGCGGGGGTGTTGGTGAGCAGTACTTC
CDR3 protein: CASSLDSGGVGEQYF
clone size: few
J gene: TRBJ2-5
D gene: TRBD2
V gene: TRBV5-4
CDR3 length: 15

CDR3 DNA: TGTGCCAGCAGTGAAGCGCAGGGAAGAGCCAAAAACATTCAGTACTTC
CDR3 protein: CASSEAQGRAKNIQYF
clone size: .
J gene: TRBJ2-4
D gene: .
V gene: TRBV6-1
CDR3 length: 16